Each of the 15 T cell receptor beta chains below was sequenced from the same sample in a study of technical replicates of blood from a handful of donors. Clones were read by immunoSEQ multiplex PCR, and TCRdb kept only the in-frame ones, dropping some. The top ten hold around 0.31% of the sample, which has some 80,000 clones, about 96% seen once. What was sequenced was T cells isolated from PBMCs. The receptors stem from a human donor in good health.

This CDR3 reads CASSSLTSPPWEFF. In DNA form, the CDR3 reads TGTGCCAGCAGCTCACTGACTAGTCCCCCTTGGGAGTTCTTC. This chain joins TRBV11-2 and TRBJ2-1, with D maybe TRBD2 (6 bases). Trimming cost V 4 bases and J 14 bases, with 21 bases left between them. The CDR3 totals 14 residues. CDR1 SGHAT and CDR2 FQNNGV come from the germline V gene.

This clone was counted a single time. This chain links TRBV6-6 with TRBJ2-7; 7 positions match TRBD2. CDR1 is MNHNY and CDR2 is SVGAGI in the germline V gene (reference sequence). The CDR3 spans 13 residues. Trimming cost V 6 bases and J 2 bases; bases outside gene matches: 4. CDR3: CASRLAGAYEQYF. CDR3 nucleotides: TGTGCCAGCAGATTAGCGGGCGCCTACGAGCAGTACTTC.

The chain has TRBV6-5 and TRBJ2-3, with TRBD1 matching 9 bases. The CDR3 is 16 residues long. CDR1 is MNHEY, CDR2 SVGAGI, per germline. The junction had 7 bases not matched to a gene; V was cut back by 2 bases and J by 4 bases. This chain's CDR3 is CASSYTNRGLADTQYF. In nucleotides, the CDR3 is TGTGCCAGCAGTTACACGAACAGGGGGCTCGCAGATACGCAGTATTTT.

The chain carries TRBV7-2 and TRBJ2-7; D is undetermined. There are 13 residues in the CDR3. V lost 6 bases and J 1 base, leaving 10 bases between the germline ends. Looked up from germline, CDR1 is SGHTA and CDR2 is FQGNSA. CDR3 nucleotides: TGTGCCAGCAGACAGAGCCAATCCTACGAGCAGTACTTC. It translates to CASRQSQSYEQYF.

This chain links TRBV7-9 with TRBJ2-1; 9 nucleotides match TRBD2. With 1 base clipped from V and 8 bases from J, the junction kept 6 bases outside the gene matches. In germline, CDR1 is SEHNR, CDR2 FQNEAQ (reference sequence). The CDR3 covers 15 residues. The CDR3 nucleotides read TGTGCCAGCAGCTTAGATAGCGGGAGTGTGTATGAGCAGTTCTTC. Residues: CASSLDSGSVYEQFF.

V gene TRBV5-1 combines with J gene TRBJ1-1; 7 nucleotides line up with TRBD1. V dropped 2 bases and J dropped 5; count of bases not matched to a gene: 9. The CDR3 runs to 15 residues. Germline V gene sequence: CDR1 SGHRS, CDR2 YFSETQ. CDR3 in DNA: TGCGCCAGCAGCTTCGAGACAGGGAAGGCTACTGAAGCTTTCTTT. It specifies CASSFETGKATEAFF.

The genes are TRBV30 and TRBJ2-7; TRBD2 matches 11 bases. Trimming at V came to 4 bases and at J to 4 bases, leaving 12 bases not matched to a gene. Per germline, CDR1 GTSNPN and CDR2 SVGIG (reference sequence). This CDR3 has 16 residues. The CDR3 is CAWTLAGLAAGYEQYF. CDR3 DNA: TGTGCCTGGACCTTAGCGGGACTAGCGGCCGGATACGAGCAGTACTTC.

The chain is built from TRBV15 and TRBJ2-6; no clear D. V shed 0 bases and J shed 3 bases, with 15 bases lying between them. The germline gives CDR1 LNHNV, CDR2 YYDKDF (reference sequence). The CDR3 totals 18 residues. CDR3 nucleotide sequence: TGTGCCACCAGCAGAGATTCAAGAAGTTACAATGGGGCCAACGTCCTGACTTTC. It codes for CATSRDSRSYNGANVLTF.

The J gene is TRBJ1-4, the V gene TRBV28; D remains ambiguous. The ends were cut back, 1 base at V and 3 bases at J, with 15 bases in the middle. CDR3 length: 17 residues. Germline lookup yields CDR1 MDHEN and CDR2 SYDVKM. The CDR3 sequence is CASSLLRGNRANEKLFF. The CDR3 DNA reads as TGTGCCAGCAGTTTATTACGAGGGAACAGAGCTAATGAAAAACTGTTTTTT.

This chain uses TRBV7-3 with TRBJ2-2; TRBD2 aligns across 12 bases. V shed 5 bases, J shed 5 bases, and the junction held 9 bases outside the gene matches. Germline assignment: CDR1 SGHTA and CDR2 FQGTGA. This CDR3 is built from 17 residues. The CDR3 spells CASSASGRGRGTGELFF. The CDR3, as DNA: TGTGCCAGCAGCGCTAGCGGGAGGGGCCGAGGGACCGGGGAGCTGTTTTTT. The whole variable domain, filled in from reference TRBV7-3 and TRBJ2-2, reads GAGVSQTPSNKVTEKGKYVELRCDPISGHTALYWYRQSLGQGPEFLIYFQGTGAADDSGLPNDRFFAVRPEGSVSTLKIQRTERGDSAVYLCASSASGRGRGTGELFFGEGSRLTVL.

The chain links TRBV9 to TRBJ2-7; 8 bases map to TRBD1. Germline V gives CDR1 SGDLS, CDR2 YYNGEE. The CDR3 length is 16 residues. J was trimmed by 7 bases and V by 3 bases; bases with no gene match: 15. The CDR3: CASSEFVGQGVGEQYF. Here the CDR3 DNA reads TGTGCCAGCAGCGAGTTCGTAGGACAGGGAGTGGGAGAGCAGTACTTC.

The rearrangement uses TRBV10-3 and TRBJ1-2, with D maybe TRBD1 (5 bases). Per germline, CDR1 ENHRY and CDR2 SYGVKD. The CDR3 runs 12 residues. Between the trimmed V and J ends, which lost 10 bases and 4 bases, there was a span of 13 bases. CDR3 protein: CATSDSIYGYTF. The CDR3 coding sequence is TGTGCCACGTCAGACAGTATCTATGGCTACACCTTC.

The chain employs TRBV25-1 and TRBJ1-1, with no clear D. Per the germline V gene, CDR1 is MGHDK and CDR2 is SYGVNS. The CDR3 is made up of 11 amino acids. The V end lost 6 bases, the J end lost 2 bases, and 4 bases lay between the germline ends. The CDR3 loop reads CASSLNTEAFF. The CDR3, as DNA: TGTGCCAGCAGCCTAAACACTGAAGCTTTCTTT.

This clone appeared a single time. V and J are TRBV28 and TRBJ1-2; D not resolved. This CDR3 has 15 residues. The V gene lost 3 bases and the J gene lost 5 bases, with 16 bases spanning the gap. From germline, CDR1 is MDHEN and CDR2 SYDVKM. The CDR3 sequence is CASSLRFVGLYGYTF. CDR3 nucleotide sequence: TGTGCCAGCAGTTTGCGCTTCGTGGGCCTTTATGGCTACACCTTC.

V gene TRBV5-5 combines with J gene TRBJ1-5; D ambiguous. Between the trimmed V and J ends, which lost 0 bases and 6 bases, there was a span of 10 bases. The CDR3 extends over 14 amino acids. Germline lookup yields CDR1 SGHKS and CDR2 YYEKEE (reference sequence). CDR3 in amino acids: CASSLEIRGQPQHF. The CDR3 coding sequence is TGTGCCAGCAGCTTGGAAATTCGGGGTCAGCCCCAGCATTTT. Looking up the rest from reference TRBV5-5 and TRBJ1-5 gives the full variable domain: DAGVTQSPTHLIKTRGQQVTLRCSPISGHKSVSWYQQVLGQGPQFIFQYYEKEERGRGNFPDRFSARQFPNYSSELNVNALLLGDSALYLCASSLEIRGQPQHFGDGTRLSIL.